The rows below give T cell receptor beta chains drawn from one sample of a study of blood T cells in healthy people across ages. TCRdb reanalysed the 5' RACE reads using MiXCR and keeps one entry per CDR3 protein. Among about 1,400,000 distinct CDR3 sequences, approximately 60% were seen once, and the ten largest hold 6.7%. Sequenced: blood. The receptors come from a man between 18 and 35 years old in good health. Both conserved end residues are trimmed from each CDR3. Each record gives: V gene, CDR3 length, CDR3 protein.

>TRBV20-1|11
SAVHTGDYEQY
>TRBV30|11
AWRPVLAYEQY
>TRBV20-1|12
SASRGYTIDEQY
>TRBV10-3|14
APPWSTRGYYNEQF
>TRBV20-1|10
SASGWGNEQF
>TRBV11-2|13
ASSSSRAGGYEQY
>TRBV7-9|12
ASSASGSPYEQY
>TRBV5-1|13
ASDQGRRNTGELF
>TRBV20-1|13
SAIKSGGAANEQF
>TRBV12-3/TRBV12-4|12
ASRVLADNNEQF
>TRBV7-2|13
ASSSRTGVAGEQY
>TRBV7-9|14
ASRPQGQGMRETQY
>TRBV28|12
ASSLRAVSYGQY
>TRBV4-1|13
ASSLIVGDGETQY
>TRBV10-3|12
AISERTGSDTQY
>TRBV5-1|16
ASSPSAGRYSYNSPLH
>TRBV4-1|12
ASNQGLTNSPLH
>TRBV4-2|10
ASSRQGTELF
>TRBV12-3/TRBV12-4|12
ASSSTGNGSPLH
>TRBV7-9|14
ASSLGVGRSSYEQY
>TRBV12-3/TRBV12-4|13
ASGGLTPFGDTQY
>TRBV28|12
ASSFPTGQGRYT
>TRBV2|11
ATTNTRTFVYT
>TRBV11-2|13
ASSLRTAPSYEQY
>TRBV6-6|13
ASSYSITRKETQY
>TRBV4-3|11
ASSHRHSYEQY
>TRBV29-1|10
SVGDGDYEQY